The source of this TCR beta chain is a study of Graves' ophthalmopathy and Graves' hyperthyroidism. Amplification from RNA transcripts yielded the TCR beta CDR3 regions. First-round RT-PCR employed HTBI primers, with a second-round multiplex PCR after it. TCRdb re-called the multiplex PCR reads with MiXCR, one entry per CDR3 protein. Seen here are 200,000 to 250,000 distinct CDR3 sequences, about a fifth observed once, and the top ten hold roughly 44%. This clonotype was observed at least ten times. The CDR3 is 14 residues long. Deletions cut 0 bases from V and 5 bases from J, with 11 bases between. Moderate-to-severe activity, CAS at least 3, NOSPECS at least 4 and duration under 3 months characterized donors with ophthalmopathy. Exclusion applied to patients with other autoimmune diseases, uncontrolled infections, pregnancy or lactation.

This receptor was identified in a woman in her 50s with Graves' ophthalmopathy. Sequenced material: peripheral blood. The gene calls are TRBV12-3 or TRBV12-4 and TRBJ2-7, with D uncertain. The DNA of the CDR3 is TGTGCCAGCAGTTTAGCAGTTCAGAGCCACGAGCAGTACTTC. Its protein is CASSLAVQSHEQYF.